This TCR beta chain came from a study of blood T cells in healthy people across ages. PCR was performed a second time for 7 to 11 cycles using a sample-barcoded 5' primer and a J-beta primer mix. All cDNA molecules were each tagged by a template-switch adaptor with 12 random nucleotides. In TCRdb, the 5' RACE reads were re-called with MiXCR into one record per CDR3 protein. The table lists over a million distinct CDR3 sequences, roughly 60% of them singletons. The CDR3 length is 16 residues. CDR1 and CDR2 (germline): SGHNT, YENEEA. V dropped 1 base and J dropped 3; count of bases not matched to a gene: 6.

This chain links TRBV11-3 with TRBJ2-7; 10 bases align to TRBD1. Sequenced input: blood. This TCR was sampled from a young man in good health. CDR3 in amino acids: CASSLAGQGIDYEQYF. The CDR3 nucleotides read TGTGCCAGCAGCTTAGCGGGACAGGGGATCGACTACGAGCAGTACTTC.